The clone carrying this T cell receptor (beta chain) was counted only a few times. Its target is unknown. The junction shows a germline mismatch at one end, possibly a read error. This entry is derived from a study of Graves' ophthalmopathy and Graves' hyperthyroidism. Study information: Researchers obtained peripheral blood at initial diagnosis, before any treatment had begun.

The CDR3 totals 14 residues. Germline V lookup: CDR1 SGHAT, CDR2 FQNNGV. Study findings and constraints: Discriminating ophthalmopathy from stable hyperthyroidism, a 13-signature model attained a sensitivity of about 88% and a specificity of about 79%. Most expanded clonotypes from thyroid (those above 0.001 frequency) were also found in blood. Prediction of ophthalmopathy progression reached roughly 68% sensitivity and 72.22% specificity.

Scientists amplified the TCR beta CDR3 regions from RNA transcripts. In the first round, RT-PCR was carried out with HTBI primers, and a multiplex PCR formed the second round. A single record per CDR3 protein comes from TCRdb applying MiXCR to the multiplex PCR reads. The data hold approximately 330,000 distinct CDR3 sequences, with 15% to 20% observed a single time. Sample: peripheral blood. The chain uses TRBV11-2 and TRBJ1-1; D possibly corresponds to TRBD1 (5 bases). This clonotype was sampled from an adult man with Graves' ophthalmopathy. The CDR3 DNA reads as TGTGCCAGCAGCTTATTTGAGGGGACTCCGCCGCCGCAATTT. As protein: CASSLFEGTPPPQF.